Reported below is one T cell receptor (beta chain). Its target is not known. This sample was included in a study of T-cell memory formation after mild COVID-19. General study findings and limits: Cross-reactive memory seemingly joined, as some responding clones were found in pre-infection memory.

Constant-segment primers were used for 5'RACE, and the resulting TCR alpha and TCR beta cDNA libraries carried sample barcodes and UMIs. TCRdb fed the 5' RACE reads into MiXCR, producing one record per CDR3 protein. The sample lists approximately 340,000 distinct CDR3 sequences, more than 15% occurring once. Sequenced material: PBMCs or a T cell subset sorted from them (not recorded which). This sequence originates from a man between 18 and 29 years old who had mild COVID-19 (a few samples of this study predate the infection). Cell type and time point are not known.

The CDR3 region has the DNA TGTGCCAGCAGCTCGGACGACTGGACTGAAGCTTTCTTT. Encoded protein: CASSSDDWTEAFF. J is TRBJ1-1 and V is TRBV7-9; D gene ambiguous. Looked up from germline, CDR1 is SEHNR and CDR2 is FQNEAQ (reference sequence). V lost 4 bases and J lost 5, with 11 bases in between. This CDR3 is built from 13 residues.